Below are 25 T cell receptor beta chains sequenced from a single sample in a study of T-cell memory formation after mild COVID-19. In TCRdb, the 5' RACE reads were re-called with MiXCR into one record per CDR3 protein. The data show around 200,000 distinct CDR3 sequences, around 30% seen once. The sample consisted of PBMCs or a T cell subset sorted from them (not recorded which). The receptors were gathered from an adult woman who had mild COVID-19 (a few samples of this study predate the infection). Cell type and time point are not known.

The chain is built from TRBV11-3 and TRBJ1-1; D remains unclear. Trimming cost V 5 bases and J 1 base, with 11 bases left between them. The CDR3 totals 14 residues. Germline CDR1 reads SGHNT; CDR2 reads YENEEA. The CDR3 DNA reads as TGTGCCAGCAGCCCGGACGGGCCGAACACTGAAGCTTTCTTT. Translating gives CASSPDGPNTEAFF.

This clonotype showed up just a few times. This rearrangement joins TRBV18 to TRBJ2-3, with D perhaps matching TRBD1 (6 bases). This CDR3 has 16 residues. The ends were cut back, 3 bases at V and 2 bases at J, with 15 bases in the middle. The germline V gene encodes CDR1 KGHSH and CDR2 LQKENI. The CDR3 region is CASSPPGGQTTDTQYF. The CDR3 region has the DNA TGTGCCAGCTCACCGCCCGGAGGACAGACCACAGATACGCAGTATTTT.

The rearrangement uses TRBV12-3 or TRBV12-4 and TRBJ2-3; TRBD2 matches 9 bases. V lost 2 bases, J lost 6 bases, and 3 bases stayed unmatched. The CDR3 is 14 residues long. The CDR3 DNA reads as TGTGCCAGCAGTTTAAGCGGGAGGTCTGATACGCAGTATTTT. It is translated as CASSLSGRSDTQYF.

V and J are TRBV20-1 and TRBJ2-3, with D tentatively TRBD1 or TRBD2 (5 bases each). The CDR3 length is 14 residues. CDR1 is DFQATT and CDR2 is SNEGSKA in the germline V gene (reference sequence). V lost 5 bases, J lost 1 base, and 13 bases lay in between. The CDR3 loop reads CSAPFRGRTDTQYF. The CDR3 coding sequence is TGCAGTGCTCCCTTTAGGGGACGCACAGATACGCAGTATTTT.

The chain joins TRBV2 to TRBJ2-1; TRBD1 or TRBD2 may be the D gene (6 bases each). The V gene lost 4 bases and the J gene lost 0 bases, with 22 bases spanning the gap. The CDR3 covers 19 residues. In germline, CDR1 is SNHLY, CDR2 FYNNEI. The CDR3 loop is CASSGVRGAYPSSYNEQFF. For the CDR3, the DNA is TGTGCCAGCAGTGGAGTGAGGGGGGCATACCCGAGCTCCTACAATGAGCAGTTCTTC. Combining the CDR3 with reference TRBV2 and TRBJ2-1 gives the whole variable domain EPEVTQTPSHQVTQMGQEVILRCVPISNHLYFYWYRQILGQKVEFLVSFYNNEISEKSEIFDDQFSVERPDGSNFTLKIRSTKLEDSAMYFCASSGVRGAYPSSYNEQFFGPGTRLTVL.

CDR3 coding DNA: TGTGCCAGCAGACCTACCGGGGGGAATGAGCAGTTCTTC. It yields the protein CASRPTGGNEQFF. The gene calls are TRBV6-2 or TRBV6-3 and TRBJ2-1; 7 bases align to TRBD2. The CDR3 runs to 13 residues. From germline, CDR1 is MNHEY and CDR2 SVGEGT. V lost 6 bases and J lost 7; bases outside the gene matches: 6.

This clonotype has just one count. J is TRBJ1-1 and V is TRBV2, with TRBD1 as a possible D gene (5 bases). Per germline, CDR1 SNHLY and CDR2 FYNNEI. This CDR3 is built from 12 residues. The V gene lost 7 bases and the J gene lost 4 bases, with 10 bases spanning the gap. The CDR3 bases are TGTGCCAGCATTGGGGCGATCACTGAAGCTTTCTTT. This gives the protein CASIGAITEAFF.

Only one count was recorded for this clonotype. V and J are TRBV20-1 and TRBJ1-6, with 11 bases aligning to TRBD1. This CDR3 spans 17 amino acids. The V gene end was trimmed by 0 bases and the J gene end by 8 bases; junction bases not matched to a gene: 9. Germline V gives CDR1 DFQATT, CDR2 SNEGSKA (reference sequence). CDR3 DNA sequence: TGCAGTGCTAGAGACACCGGGACAGGGGGGAGGCATTCACCCCTCCACTTT. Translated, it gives CSARDTGTGGRHSPLHF.

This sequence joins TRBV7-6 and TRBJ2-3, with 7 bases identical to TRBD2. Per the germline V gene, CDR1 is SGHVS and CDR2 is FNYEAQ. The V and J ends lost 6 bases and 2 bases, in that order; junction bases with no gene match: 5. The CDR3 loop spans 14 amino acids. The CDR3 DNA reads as TGTGCCAGCAGACAAGCGGGGTCCACAGATACGCAGTATTTT. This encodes CASRQAGSTDTQYF.

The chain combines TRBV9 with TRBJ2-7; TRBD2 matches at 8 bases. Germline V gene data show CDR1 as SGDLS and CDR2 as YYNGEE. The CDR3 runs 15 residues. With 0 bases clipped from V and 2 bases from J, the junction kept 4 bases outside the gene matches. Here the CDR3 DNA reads TGTGCCAGCAGCGTAGATAATAGCGGGGCCTACGAGCAGTACTTC. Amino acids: CASSVDNSGAYEQYF.

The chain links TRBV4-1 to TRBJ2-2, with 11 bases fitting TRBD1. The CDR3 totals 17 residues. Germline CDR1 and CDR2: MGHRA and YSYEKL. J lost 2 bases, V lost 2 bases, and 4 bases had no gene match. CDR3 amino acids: CASSQRTGGYNTGELFF. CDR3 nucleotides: TGCGCCAGCAGCCAAAGGACAGGGGGCTATAACACCGGGGAGCTGTTTTTT.

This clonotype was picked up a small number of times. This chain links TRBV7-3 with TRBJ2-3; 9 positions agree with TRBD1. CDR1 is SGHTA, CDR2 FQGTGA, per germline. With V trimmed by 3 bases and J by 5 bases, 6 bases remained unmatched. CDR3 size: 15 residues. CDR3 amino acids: CASSFTGGSGDTQYF. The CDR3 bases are TGTGCCAGCAGCTTTACAGGGGGCTCAGGAGATACGCAGTATTTT.

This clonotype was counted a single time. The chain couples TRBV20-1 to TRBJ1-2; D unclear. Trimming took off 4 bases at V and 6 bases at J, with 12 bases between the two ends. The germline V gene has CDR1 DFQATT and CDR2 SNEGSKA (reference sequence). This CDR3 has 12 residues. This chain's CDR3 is CSAMRLGDGYTF. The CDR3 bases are TGCAGTGCTATGCGATTGGGTGATGGCTACACCTTC.

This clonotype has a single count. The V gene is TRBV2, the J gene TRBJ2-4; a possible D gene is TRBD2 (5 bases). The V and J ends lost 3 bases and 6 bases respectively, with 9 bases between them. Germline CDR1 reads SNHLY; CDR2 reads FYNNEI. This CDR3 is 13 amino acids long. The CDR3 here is CASSDRTPNIQYF. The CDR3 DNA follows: TGTGCCAGCAGTGATCGGACTCCAAACATTCAGTACTTC.

The CDR3 is CASSSTGNDHGYTF. The CDR3, as DNA: TGTGCCAGCAGCTCCACAGGGAATGACCATGGCTACACCTTC. V and J are TRBV7-9 and TRBJ1-2; weak D call: TRBD1 (6 bases). This CDR3 contains 14 residues. V was clipped by 4 bases and J by 6 bases, with 15 bases between them. Per the germline V gene, CDR1 is SEHNR and CDR2 is FQNEAQ (reference sequence).

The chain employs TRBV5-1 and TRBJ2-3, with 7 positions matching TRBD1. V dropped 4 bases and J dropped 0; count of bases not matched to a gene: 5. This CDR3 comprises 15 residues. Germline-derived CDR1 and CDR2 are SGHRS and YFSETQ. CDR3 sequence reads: CASSLPGQSTDTQYF. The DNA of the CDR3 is TGCGCCAGCAGCCTACCGGGACAGAGCACAGATACGCAGTATTTT.

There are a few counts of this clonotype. CDR3 protein: CASSLSRAGGYRNGYTF. The CDR3 nucleotides are TGTGCCAGCAGCTTATCCAGGGCAGGGGGCTACCGCAATGGCTACACCTTC. This chain joins TRBV7-8 and TRBJ1-2; TRBD1 agrees at 8 bases. The CDR3 sequence is 17 residues long. Germline-derived CDR1 and CDR2 are SGHVS and FQNEAQ. J lost 6 bases, V lost 2 bases, and 14 bases had no gene match.

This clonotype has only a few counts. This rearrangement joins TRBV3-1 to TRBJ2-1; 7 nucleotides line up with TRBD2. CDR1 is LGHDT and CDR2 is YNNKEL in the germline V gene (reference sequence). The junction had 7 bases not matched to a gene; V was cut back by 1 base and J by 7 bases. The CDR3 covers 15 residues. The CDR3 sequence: CASSQGRGYYNEQFF. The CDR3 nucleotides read TGTGCCAGCAGCCAAGGGCGGGGGTATTATAATGAGCAGTTCTTC.

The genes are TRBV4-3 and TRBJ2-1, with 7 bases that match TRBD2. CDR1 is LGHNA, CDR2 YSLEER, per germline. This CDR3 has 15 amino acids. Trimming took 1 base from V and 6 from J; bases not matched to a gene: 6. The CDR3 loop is CASSQGWEGLNEQFF. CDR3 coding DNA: TGCGCCAGCAGCCAAGGGTGGGAGGGCCTCAATGAGCAGTTCTTC.

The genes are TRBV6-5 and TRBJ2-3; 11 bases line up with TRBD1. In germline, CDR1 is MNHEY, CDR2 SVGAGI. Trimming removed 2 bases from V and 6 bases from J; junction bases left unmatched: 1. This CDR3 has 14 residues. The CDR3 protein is CASSYGTGGDTQYF. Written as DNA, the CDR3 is TGTGCCAGCAGTTACGGGACAGGGGGGGATACGCAGTATTTT.

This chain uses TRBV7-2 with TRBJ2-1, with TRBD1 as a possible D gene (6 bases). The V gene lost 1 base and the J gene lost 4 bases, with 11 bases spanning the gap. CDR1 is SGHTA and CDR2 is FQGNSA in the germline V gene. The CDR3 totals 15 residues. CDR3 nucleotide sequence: TGTGCCAGCAGCTTAGTCCAGGGGCGTTACAATGAGCAGTTCTTC. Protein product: CASSLVQGRYNEQFF.

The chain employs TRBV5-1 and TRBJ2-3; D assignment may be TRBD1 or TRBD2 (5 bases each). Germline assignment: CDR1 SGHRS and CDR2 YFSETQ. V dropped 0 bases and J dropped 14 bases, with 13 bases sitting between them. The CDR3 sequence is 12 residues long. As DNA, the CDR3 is TGCGCCAGCAGCTTGGTGGGACCCACGGGGTATTTT. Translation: CASSLVGPTGYF.

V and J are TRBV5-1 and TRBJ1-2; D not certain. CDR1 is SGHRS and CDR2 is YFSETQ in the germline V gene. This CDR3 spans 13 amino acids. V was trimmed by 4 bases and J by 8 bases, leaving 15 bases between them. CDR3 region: CASSLKNRGGYTF. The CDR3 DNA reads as TGCGCCAGCAGCCTGAAGAACAGAGGCGGCTACACCTTC.

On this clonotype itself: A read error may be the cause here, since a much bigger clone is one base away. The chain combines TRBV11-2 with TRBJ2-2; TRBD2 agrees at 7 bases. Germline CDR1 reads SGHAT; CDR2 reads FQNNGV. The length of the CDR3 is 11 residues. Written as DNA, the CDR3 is TGTGACAGCAGCTTAGGGGAGGGGCTGTTTTTT. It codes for CDSSLGEGLFF.

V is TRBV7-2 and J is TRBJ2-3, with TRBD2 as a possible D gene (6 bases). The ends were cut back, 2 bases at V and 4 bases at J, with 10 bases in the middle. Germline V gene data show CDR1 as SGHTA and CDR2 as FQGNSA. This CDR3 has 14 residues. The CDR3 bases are TGTGCCAGCAGCTTACGGCTAGCGTCAGATACGCAGTATTTT. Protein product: CASSLRLASDTQYF.